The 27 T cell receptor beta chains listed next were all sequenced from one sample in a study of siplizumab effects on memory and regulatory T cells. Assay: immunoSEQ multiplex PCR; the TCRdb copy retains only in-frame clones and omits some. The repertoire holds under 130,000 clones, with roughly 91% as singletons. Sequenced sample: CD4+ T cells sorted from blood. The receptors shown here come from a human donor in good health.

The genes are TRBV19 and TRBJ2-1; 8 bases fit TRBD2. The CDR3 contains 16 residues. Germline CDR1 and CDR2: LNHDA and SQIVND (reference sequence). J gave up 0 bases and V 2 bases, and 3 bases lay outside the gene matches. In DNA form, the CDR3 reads TGTGCCAGTAGTATACGGAGCGGGAGCTCCTACAATGAGCAGTTCTTC. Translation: CASSIRSGSSYNEQFF.

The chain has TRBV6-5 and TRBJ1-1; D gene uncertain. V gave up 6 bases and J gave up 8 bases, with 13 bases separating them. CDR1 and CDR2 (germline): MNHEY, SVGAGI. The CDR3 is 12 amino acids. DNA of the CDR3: TGTGCCAGCAGGAGCCTAGAGAGGGAAGCTTTCTTT. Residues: CASRSLEREAFF.

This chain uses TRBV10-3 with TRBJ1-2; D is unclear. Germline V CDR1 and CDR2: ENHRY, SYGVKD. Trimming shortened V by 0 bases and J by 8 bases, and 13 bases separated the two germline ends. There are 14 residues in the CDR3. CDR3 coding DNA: TGTGCCATCAGTGAGTCCGGTCCCGGCGCAGGCTACACCTTC. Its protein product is CAISESGPGAGYTF.

CDR3 bases: TGTGCCAGCAGCTTTACAGCGGGACATCGGAATGAGCAGTTCTTC. This codes for CASSFTAGHRNEQFF. This chain links TRBV11-3 with TRBJ2-1; a possible D gene is TRBD2 (7 bases). Germline V gene data show CDR1 as SGHNT and CDR2 as YENEEA. Trimming removed 3 bases from V and 7 bases from J, with 16 bases in between. The CDR3 consists of 15 residues.

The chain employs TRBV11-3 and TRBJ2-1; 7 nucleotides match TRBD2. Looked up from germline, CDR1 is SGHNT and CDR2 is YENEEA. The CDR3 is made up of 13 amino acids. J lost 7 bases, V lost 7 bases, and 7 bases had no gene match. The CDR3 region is CASTPGGKNEQFF. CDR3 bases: TGTGCCAGCACTCCCGGGGGGAAGAATGAGCAGTTCTTC.

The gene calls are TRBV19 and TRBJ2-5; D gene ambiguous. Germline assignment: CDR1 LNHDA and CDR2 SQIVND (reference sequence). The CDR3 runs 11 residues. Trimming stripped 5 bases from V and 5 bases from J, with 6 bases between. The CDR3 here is CASSSGETQYF. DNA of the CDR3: TGTGCCAGTAGTTCCGGGGAGACCCAGTACTTC.

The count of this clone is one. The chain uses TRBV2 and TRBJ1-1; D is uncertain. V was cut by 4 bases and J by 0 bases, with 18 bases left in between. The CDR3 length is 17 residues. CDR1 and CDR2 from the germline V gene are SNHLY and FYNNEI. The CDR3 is CASSAHDARSMNTEAFF. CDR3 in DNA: TGTGCCAGCAGTGCTCATGATGCCAGATCCATGAACACTGAAGCTTTCTTT.

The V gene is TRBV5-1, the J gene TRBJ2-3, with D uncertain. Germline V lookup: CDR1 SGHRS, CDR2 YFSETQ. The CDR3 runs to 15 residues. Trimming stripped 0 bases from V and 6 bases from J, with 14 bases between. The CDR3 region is CASSLASLASDTQYF. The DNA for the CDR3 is TGCGCCAGCAGCTTGGCCTCTTTGGCCTCGGATACGCAGTATTTT.

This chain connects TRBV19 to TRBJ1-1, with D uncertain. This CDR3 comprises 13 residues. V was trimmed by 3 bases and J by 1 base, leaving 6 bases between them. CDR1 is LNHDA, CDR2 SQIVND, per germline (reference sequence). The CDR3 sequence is CASSIEGNTEAFF. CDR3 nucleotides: TGTGCCAGTAGTATTGAAGGGAACACTGAAGCTTTCTTT.

The CDR3: CASSLRVPGQDRSYNSPLHF. The CDR3 region has the DNA TGTGCCAGTAGTCTCCGAGTCCCGGGACAGGATCGAAGCTATAATTCACCCCTCCACTTT. The rearrangement links TRBV19 to TRBJ1-6, with 8 positions matching TRBD1. Germline values: CDR1 LNHDA, CDR2 SQIVND (reference sequence). The CDR3 has 20 amino acids. J gave up 3 bases and V 5 bases, and 18 bases lay outside the gene matches. The entire variable domain, with the rest obtained from reference TRBV19 and TRBJ1-6, is as follows: DGGITQSPKYLFRKEGQNVTLSCEQNLNHDAMYWYRQDPGQGLRLIYYSQIVNDFQKGDIAEGYSVSREKKESFPLTVTSAQKNPTAFYLCASSLRVPGQDRSYNSPLHFGNGTRLTVT.

The CDR3 coding sequence is TGTGCCAGCAGCCAGGACAGGGGTCAGCCCCAGCATTTT. Translation gives CASSQDRGQPQHF. This rearrangement joins TRBV7-3 to TRBJ1-5, with 9 nucleotides matching TRBD1. Germline CDR1 and CDR2: SGHTA and FQGTGA. The CDR3 contains 13 residues. With V trimmed by 5 bases and J by 6 bases, 2 bases remained unmatched.

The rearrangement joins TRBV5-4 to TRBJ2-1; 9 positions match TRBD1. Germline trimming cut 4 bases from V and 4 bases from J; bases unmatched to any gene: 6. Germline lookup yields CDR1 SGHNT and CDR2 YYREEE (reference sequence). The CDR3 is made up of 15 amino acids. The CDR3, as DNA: TGTGCCAGCAGCCCTACAGGGGGCTCGTACAATGAGCAGTTCTTC. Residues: CASSPTGGSYNEQFF.

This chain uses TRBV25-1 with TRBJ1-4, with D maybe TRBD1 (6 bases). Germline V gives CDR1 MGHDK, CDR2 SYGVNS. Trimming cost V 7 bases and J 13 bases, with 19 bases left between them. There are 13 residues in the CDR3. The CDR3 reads CASNGWEGDILFF. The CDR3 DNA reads TGTGCCAGCAACGGATGGGAGGGGGATATACTGTTTTTT. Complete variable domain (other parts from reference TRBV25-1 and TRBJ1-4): EADIYQTPRYLVIGTGKKITLECSQTMGHDKMYWYQQDPGMELHLIHYSYGVNSTEKGDLSSESTVSRIRTEHFPLTLESARPSHTSQYLCASNGWEGDILFFGSGTQLSVL.

CDR3 coding DNA: TGCGCCAGCAGCCAAGATCGGACCCGGTCGCAGACCCAGTACTTC. Its translation: CASSQDRTRSQTQYF. V is TRBV4-1 and J is TRBJ2-5; unclear D gene. CDR3 length equals 15 residues. V gave up 0 bases and J gave up 6 bases, with 14 bases separating them. Germline V CDR1 and CDR2: MGHRA, YSYEKL.

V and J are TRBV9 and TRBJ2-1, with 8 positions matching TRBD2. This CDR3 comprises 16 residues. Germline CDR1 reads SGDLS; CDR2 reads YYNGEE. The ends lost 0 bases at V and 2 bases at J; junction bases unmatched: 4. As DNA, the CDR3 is TGTGCCAGCAGCGTAGTAGCGGGGAGCACCTACAATGAGCAGTTCTTC. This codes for CASSVVAGSTYNEQFF.

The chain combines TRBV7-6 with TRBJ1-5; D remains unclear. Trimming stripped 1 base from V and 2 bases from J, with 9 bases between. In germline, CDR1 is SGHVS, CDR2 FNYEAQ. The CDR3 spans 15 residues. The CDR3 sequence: CASSLDDSRNQPQHF. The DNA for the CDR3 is TGTGCCAGCAGCTTAGACGATTCACGCAATCAGCCCCAGCATTTT.

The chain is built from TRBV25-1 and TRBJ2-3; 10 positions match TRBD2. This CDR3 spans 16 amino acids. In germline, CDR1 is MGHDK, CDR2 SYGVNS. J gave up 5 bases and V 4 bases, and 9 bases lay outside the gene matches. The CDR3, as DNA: TGTGCCAGCAGTGCAAATAGCGGGGGGCGAGTAGATACGCAGTATTTT. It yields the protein CASSANSGGRVDTQYF.

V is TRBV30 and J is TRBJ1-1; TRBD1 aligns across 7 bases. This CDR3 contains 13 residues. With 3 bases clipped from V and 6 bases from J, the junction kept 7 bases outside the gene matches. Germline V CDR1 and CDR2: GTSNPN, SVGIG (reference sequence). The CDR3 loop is CAWSAGQAAEAFF. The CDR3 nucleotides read TGTGCCTGGAGCGCCGGACAGGCGGCTGAAGCTTTCTTT. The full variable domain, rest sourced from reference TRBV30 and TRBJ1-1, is SQTIHQWPATLVQPVGSPLSLECTVEGTSNPNLYWYRQAAGRGLQLLFYSVGIGQISSEVPQNLSASRPQDRQFILSSKKLLLSDSGFYLCAWSAGQAAEAFFGQGTRLTVV.

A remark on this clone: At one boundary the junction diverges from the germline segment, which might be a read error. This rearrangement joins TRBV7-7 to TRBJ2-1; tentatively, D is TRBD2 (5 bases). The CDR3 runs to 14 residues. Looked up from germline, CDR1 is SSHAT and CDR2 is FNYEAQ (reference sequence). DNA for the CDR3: TGTGCTAGCAGCTCTGGACTGGCGGATAATGAGCAGTTCTTC. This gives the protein CASSSGLADNEQFF. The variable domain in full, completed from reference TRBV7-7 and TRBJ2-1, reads GAGVSQSPRYKVTKRGQDVTLRCDPISSHATLYWYQQALGQGPEFLTYFNYEAQPDKSGLPSDRFSAERPEGSISTLTIQRTEQRDSAMYRCASSSGLADNEQFFGPGTRLTVL.

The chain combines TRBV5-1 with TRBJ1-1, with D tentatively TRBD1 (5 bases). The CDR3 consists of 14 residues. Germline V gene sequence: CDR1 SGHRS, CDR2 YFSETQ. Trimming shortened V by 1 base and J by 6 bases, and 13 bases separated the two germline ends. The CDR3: CASSLNFREAEAFF. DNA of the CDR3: TGCGCCAGCAGCTTGAACTTCAGGGAGGCTGAAGCTTTCTTT.

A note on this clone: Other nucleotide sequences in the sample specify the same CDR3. The CDR3 nucleotides read TGTGCCAGCAGCCAAGGCTACGAGCAGTACTTC. Amino acid sequence: CASSQGYEQYF. The chain carries TRBV14 and TRBJ2-7; unclear D gene. Trimming pared 1 base from V and 3 bases from J, leaving 1 base between. The CDR3 is 11 amino acids. The V gene's germline CDR1 is SGHDN and CDR2 FVKESK.

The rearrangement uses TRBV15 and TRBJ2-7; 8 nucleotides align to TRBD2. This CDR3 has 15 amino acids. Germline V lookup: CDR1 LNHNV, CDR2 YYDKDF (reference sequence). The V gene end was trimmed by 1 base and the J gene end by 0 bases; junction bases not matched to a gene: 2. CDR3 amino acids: CATSRAGGSSYEQYF. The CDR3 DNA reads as TGTGCCACCAGCAGAGCGGGAGGGAGCTCCTACGAGCAGTACTTC.

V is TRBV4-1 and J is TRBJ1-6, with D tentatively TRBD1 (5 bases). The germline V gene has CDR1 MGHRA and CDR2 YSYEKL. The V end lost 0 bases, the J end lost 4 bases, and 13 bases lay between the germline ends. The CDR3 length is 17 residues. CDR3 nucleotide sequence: TGCGCCAGCAGCCAAGAGGCTTTCGGGGGGTATAATTCACCCCTCCACTTT. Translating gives CASSQEAFGGYNSPLHF.

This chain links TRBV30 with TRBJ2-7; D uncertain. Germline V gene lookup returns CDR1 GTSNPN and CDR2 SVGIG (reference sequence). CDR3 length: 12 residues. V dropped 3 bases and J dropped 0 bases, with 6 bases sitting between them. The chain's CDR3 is CAWSENSYEQYF. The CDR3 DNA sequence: TGTGCCTGGAGCGAAAACTCCTACGAGCAGTACTTC.

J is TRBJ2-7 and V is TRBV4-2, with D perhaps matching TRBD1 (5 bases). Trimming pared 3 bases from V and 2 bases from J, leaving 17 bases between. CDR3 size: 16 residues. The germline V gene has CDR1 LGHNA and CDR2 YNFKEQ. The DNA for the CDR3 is TGTGCCAGCAGCCAGGCTGTAAGGGGCGCCACCTACGAGCAGTACTTC. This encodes CASSQAVRGATYEQYF.

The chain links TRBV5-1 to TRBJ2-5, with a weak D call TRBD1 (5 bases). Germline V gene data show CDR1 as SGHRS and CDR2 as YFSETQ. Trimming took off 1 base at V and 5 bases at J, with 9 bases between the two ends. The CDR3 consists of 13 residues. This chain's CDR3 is CASSLRGEETQYF. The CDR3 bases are TGCGCCAGCAGCTTGAGGGGCGAGGAGACCCAGTACTTC.

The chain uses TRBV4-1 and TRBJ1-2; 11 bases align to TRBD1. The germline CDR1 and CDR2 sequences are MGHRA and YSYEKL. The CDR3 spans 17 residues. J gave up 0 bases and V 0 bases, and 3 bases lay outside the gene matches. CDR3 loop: CASSQDGTGGSNYGYTF. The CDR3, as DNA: TGCGCCAGCAGCCAAGATGGGACAGGGGGTTCTAACTATGGCTACACCTTC.